Shown below are 3 T cell receptor beta chains from a single sample sequenced in a study of cytomegalovirus exposure and HLA in healthy donors. With 60 Vbeta and 13 Jbeta primers, the PCR was carried out. TCRdb's table, derived via immunoSEQ multiplex PCR, lists solely in-frame clones and lacks some. The repertoire holds around 150,000 clones, approximately 91% seen once, with 0.51% in the top ten. Sequencing was performed on PBMCs. The receptor source for this set is a woman aged 35 to 49 in good health and CMV-seronegative.

Comments on this clone: This sample includes further DNA sequences coding for the same CDR3. This chain links TRBV10-3 with TRBJ2-1; D ambiguous. CDR3 length: 11 amino acids. V was trimmed by 2 bases and J by 7 bases, leaving 3 bases between them. Looked up from germline, CDR1 is ENHRY and CDR2 is SYGVKD. CDR3 region: CAISEANEQFF. In DNA, the CDR3 is TGTGCCATCAGTGAGGCGAATGAGCAGTTCTTC.

The chain has TRBV27 and TRBJ1-4; 8 bases are a match to TRBD1. CDR1 is MNHEY and CDR2 is SMNVEV in the germline V gene (reference sequence). This CDR3 is 16 amino acids long. V gave up 0 bases and J gave up 7 bases; unmatched junction bases: 7. In nucleotides, the CDR3 is TGTGCCAGCAGTTTATCAGGACAGGGAAGGGGTGAAAAACTGTTTTTT. Amino acids: CASSLSGQGRGEKLFF.

The chain joins TRBV7-9 to TRBJ2-7; 7 positions agree with TRBD2. The CDR3 consists of 15 residues. The junction had 6 bases not matched to a gene; V was cut back by 4 bases and J by 0 bases. Germline CDR1 reads SEHNR; CDR2 reads FQNEAQ (reference sequence). CDR3 sequence: CASSWGLRGSYEQYF. As DNA, the CDR3 is TGTGCCAGCAGCTGGGGACTACGGGGCTCCTACGAGCAGTACTTC.